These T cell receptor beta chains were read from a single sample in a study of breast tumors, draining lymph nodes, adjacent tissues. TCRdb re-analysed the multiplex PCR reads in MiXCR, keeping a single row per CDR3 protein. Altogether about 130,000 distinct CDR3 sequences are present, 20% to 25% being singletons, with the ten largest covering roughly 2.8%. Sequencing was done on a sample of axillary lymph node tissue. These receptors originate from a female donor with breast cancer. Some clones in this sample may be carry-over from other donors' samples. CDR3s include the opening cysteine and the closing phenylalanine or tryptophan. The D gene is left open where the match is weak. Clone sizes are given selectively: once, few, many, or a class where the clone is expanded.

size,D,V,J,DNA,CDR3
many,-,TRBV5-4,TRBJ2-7,TGTGCCAGCAGCTTGGACTACGAGCAGTACTTC,CASSLDYEQYF
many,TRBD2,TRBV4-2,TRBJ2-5,TGTGCCAGCTCACCGGGACTAGCGGAGGAGACCCAGTACTTC,CASSPGLAEETQYF
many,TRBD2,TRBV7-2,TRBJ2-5,TGTGCCAGCAGCTTCAGCGGGAGGGGTGAGACCCAGTACTTC,CASSFSGRGETQYF
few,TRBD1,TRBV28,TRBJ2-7,TGTGCCAGCAGTTTGGCCGGGACAGGGGCTTCCTACGAGCAGTACTTC,CASSLAGTGASYEQYF
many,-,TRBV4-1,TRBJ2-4,TGCGCCAGCAGCCAAGTCGGTGGGGCCAAAAACATTCAGTACTTC,CASSQVGGAKNIQYF
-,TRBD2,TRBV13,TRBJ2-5,TGTGCCAGCAGCCACGGGAGGCCGGAAGAGACCCAGTGCTTC,CASSHGRPEETQCF
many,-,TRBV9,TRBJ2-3,TGTGCCAGCAGCTCCCAGGGGTCGGATACGCAGTATTTT,CASSSQGSDTQYF
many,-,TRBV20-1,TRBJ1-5,TGCAGTGCTAGCAGCCAGGGAGAAATGTATAGCAATCAGCCCCAGCATTTT,CSASSQGEMYSNQPQHF
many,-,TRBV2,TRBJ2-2,TGTGCCAGCAGTGACAAGGACAGTTTAGGGACCGGGGAGCTGTTTTTT,CASSDKDSLGTGELFF
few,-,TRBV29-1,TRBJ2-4,TGCAGCGTTGAGCCCGGGGGCGGGAACATTCAGTACTTC,CSVEPGGGNIQYF
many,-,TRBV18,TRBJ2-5,TGTGCCAGCTCACCAAGCCAAGAGACCCAGTACTTC,CASSPSQETQYF
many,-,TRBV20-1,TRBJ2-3,TGCAGTGCCCCACTTCCCGGTCGAGATACGCAGTATTTT,CSAPLPGRDTQYF
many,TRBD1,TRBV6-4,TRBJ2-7,TGTGCCAGCAGTGACTCGCGGGACAGGATCTCCTACGAGCAGTACTTC,CASSDSRDRISYEQYF
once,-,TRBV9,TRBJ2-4,TGTGCCAGCAGCCTCCCCGGACCCAGGAACATTCAGTACTTC,CASSLPGPRNIQYF
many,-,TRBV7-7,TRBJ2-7,TGTGCTAGCAGCTTACCCCCGTCCGGGAGCATCTACGAGCAGTACTTC,CASSLPPSGSIYEQYF
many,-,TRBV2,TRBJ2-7,TGTGCCAGCAAATTTAGACAGGACTACTCCTACGAGCAGTACTTC,CASKFRQDYSYEQYF
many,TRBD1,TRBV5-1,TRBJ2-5,TGCGCCAGCAGCTTAACCGGGACAGGGGGCCAAGAGACCCAGTACTTC,CASSLTGTGGQETQYF
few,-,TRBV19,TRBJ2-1,TGTGCCAGTAGTATAGTTCCTCAAATTGCCCCCAATGAGCAGTTCTTC,CASSIVPQIAPNEQFF
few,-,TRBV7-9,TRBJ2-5,TGTGCCAGCAGCTTAGCGTCTGGACACGGACAAGAGACCCAGTACTTC,CASSLASGHGQETQYF
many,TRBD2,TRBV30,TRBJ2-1,TGTGCCTGGAGTATGGGACTAGAGGGGAATGAGCAGTTCTTC,CAWSMGLEGNEQFF
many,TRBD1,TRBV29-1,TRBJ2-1,TGCAGCGTTGAGACAGGGGAGTATGCTGAGCAGTTCTTC,CSVETGEYAEQFF
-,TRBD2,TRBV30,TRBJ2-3,TGTGCCTGGAGTGTACGGGAGGGCTTCACAGATACGCAGTATTTT,CAWSVREGFTDTQYF
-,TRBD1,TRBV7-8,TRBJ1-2,TGTGCCAGCAGCTTAGCGAGGGACAGTCCGAGCGTTAGAAGCTATGGCTACACCTTC,CASSLARDSPSVRSYGYTF
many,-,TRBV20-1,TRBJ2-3,TGCAGTGCTACACGGGAACGGTTGAGAGATACGCAGTATTTT,CSATRERLRDTQYF
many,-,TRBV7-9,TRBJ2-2,TGTGCCAGCACTAAAGGGGGCGGGGAGCTGTTTTTT,CASTKGGGELFF
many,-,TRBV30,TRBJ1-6,TGTGCCTGGAAACCAACCCGGAATTCACCCCTCCACTTT,CAWKPTRNSPLHF
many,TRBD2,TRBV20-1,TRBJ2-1,TGCAGTGCTAGAGATCCGGGAAGGGCGGGAGGGGGGCCCAATGAGCAGTTCTTC,CSARDPGRAGGGPNEQFF
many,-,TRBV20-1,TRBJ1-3,TGCAGTGCTAGAGTCCCCTCTGGAAACACCATATATTTT,CSARVPSGNTIYF
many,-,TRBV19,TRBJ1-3,TGTGCCAGTAGCCGACCCGCTCCCTCTGGAAACACCATATATTTT,CASSRPAPSGNTIYF
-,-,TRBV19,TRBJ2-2,TGTGCCAGTACTTATTTCCCTGGGGCCGGGGAGCTGTCTTTT,CASTYFPGAGELSF